This T cell receptor beta chain was documented in a study of cytomegalovirus exposure and HLA in healthy donors. V lost 0 bases and J 4 bases, leaving 8 bases between the germline ends. The CDR3 spans 13 residues. Per the germline V gene, CDR1 is GTSNPN and CDR2 is SVGIG (reference sequence). Study-wide results and limits: There were some public TCRs occurring in many donors, but most TCR sequences were rare.

Amplification used 60 Vbeta primers and 13 Jbeta primers. Here immunoSEQ multiplex PCR was the method, and the copy in TCRdb shows in-frame clones only, minus some. The sample includes some 150,000 clones, roughly 81% seen only once; the top ten take less than 2.5%. A note on this clone: Antigen: not known.

The sequence was obtained from a woman under 30 in good health and CMV-seronegative. This rearrangement joins TRBV30 to TRBJ2-3, with D uncertain. Material: PBMCs. The CDR3 region is CAWSVKRADTQYF. CDR3 nucleotide sequence: TGTGCCTGGAGTGTTAAGCGTGCAGATACGCAGTATTTT.